The next 32 T cell receptor beta chains were all read from a single sample in a study of blood T cell repertoires in COVID-19. Sequencing used immunoSEQ multiplex PCR; TCRdb keeps in-frame clones, though not all of them. Of roughly 80,000 clones listed, roughly four fifths are singletons. Material: peripheral blood. The receptors were sampled from a human donor in a cohort sampled during active COVID-19.

This clone came up once. The chain combines TRBV3-1 (or the pseudogene TRBV3-2) with TRBJ2-7; 9 bases align to TRBD1. This CDR3 spans 14 amino acids. The V and J ends lost 6 bases and 3 bases, in that order; junction bases with no gene match: 6. The germline gives CDR1 LGHDT, CDR2 YNNKEL (reference sequence). CDR3 sequence (DNA): TGTGCCAGCAGAGACAGGGGGTCGAGCTACGAGCAGTACTTC. Translated, it gives CASRDRGSSYEQYF.

The V gene is TRBV28, the J gene TRBJ2-2, with a tentative D call TRBD2 (5 bases). CDR3 length: 12 amino acids. The V end lost 8 bases, the J end lost 6 bases, and 10 bases lay between the germline ends. Per the germline V gene, CDR1 is MDHEN and CDR2 is SYDVKM. CDR3: CASGLYSGELFF. The DNA for the CDR3 is TGTGCCAGCGGACTTTACTCCGGGGAGCTGTTTTTT.

This chain connects TRBV19 to TRBJ2-5; D might be TRBD2 (8 bases). CDR1 and CDR2 from the germline V gene are LNHDA and SQIVND (reference sequence). V was cut by 4 bases and J by 5 bases, with 17 bases left in between. This CDR3 is 15 amino acids long. In DNA form, the CDR3 reads TGTGCCAGTAGTAGTCGGACTAGCAGGGGGGAGACCCAGTACTTC. This translates into CASSSRTSRGETQYF.

This clone was seen only once. The chain couples TRBV7-3 to TRBJ1-2; D possibly corresponds to TRBD1 (5 bases). The CDR3 length is 13 residues. V gave up 2 bases and J gave up 6 bases, with 10 bases separating them. Germline V gene data show CDR1 as SGHTA and CDR2 as FQGTGA. DNA for the CDR3: TGTGCCAGCAGCTTAGTTGGAGGGGATGGCTACACCTTC. The encoded protein is CASSLVGGDGYTF.

CDR3 sequence (DNA): TGTGCCAGCAGCTCCGGGACAGGGTATAGCGGGGAGCTGTTTTTT. It specifies CASSSGTGYSGELFF. The chain is built from TRBV5-6 and TRBJ2-2; 9 bases are a match to TRBD1. CDR3 length: 15 residues. Germline V gives CDR1 SGHDT, CDR2 YYEEEE. Trimming took 3 bases from V and 7 from J; bases not matched to a gene: 7.

This clone was observed a few times. The chain links TRBV7-9 to TRBJ2-7; D call uncertain. This CDR3 has 12 residues. CDR1 and CDR2 (germline): SEHNR, FQNEAQ (reference sequence). Deletions cut 4 bases from V and 0 bases from J, with 4 bases between. CDR3 nucleotide sequence: TGTGCCAGCAGCTCCCTCTCCTACGAGCAGTACTTC. It is translated as CASSSLSYEQYF.

V and J are TRBV19 and TRBJ2-3, with 8 bases aligning to TRBD1. This CDR3 spans 13 amino acids. Germline V gives CDR1 LNHDA, CDR2 SQIVND (reference sequence). V dropped 8 bases and J dropped 6; count of bases not matched to a gene: 7. The CDR3 sequence: CASWAGGADTQYF. CDR3 in DNA: TGTGCCAGTTGGGCAGGGGGCGCGGATACGCAGTATTTT.

Worth noting for this clone: This sample also contains other DNA sequences that code for the same CDR3. The rearrangement joins TRBV18 to TRBJ2-7, with D possibly being TRBD1 (5 bases). There are 13 residues in the CDR3. Germline CDR1 is KGHSH and CDR2 is LQKENI. V gave up 1 base and J gave up 2 bases, with 6 bases separating them. The CDR3 sequence is CASSPQGTYEQYF. The CDR3 bases are TGTGCCAGCTCACCACAGGGGACCTACGAGCAGTACTTC.

The rearrangement links TRBV5-1 to TRBJ2-2; 9 bases match TRBD1. This CDR3 contains 15 residues. V shed 4 bases, J shed 3 bases, and the junction held 4 bases outside the gene matches. The germline gives CDR1 SGHRS, CDR2 YFSETQ. CDR3 amino acids: CASSHGTGHTGELFF. CDR3 in DNA: TGCGCCAGCAGCCACGGGACAGGGCACACCGGGGAGCTGTTTTTT.

This sequence joins TRBV9 and TRBJ2-7, with TRBD2 matching 9 bases. With V trimmed by 5 bases and J by 7 bases, 19 bases remained unmatched. This CDR3 contains 17 residues. Per germline, CDR1 SGDLS and CDR2 YYNGEE. The CDR3 sequence: CASSAAQRGVHLGEQYF. The CDR3 region has the DNA TGTGCCAGCAGTGCGGCCCAGCGGGGGGTTCACTTGGGGGAGCAGTACTTC.

The CDR3 coding sequence is TGTGCCAGCAGCTCAACCACACAGGGGAACTATGGCTACACCTTC. Encoded protein: CASSSTTQGNYGYTF. This sequence joins TRBV5-4 and TRBJ1-2; 7 bases match TRBD1. Germline CDR1 and CDR2: SGHNT and YYREEE (reference sequence). The trim removed 3 bases at V and 2 bases at J, leaving 7 bases unmatched. The CDR3 contains 15 residues.

The rearrangement joins TRBV18 to TRBJ2-5, with a tentative D call TRBD1 (6 bases). CDR1 KGHSH and CDR2 LQKENI come from the germline V gene. The CDR3 runs 12 residues. The V and J ends lost 5 bases and 4 bases respectively, with 8 bases between them. DNA for the CDR3: TGTGCCAGCTCAGGGGGCAGAGAGACCCAGTACTTC. This translates into CASSGGRETQYF.

The chain employs TRBV29-1 and TRBJ1-1; D gene uncertain. Trimming shortened V by 5 bases and J by 1 base, and 5 bases separated the two germline ends. This CDR3 has 11 residues. Germline V CDR1 and CDR2: SQVTM, ANQGSEA. The CDR3 loop reads CSVTRNTEAFF. CDR3 DNA: TGCAGCGTTACCAGGAACACTGAAGCTTTCTTT.

This rearrangement joins TRBV5-4 to TRBJ2-5; 11 bases match TRBD2. CDR1 SGHNT and CDR2 YYREEE come from the germline V gene (reference sequence). The CDR3 totals 14 residues. J lost 4 bases, V lost 9 bases, and 8 bases had no gene match. The DNA for the CDR3 is TGTGCCACCCTTAGCGGGGGGGTCCGAGAGACCCAGTACTTC. Its protein product is CATLSGGVRETQYF.

This clone was seen only a few times. The rearrangement joins TRBV6-5 to TRBJ1-6, with 8 positions matching TRBD1. From germline, CDR1 is MNHEY and CDR2 SVGAGI. V gave up 6 bases and J gave up 7 bases; unmatched junction bases: 5. This CDR3 has 14 residues. The CDR3 loop is CASRSGGQNSPLHF. The CDR3, as DNA: TGTGCCAGCAGGTCAGGGGGCCAAAATTCACCCCTCCACTTT.

This chain joins TRBV29-1 and TRBJ2-7; 7 bases align to TRBD2. Germline CDR1 is SQVTM and CDR2 is ANQGSEA. The CDR3 runs to 13 residues. V lost 4 bases to trimming and J lost 6 bases; unmatched junction nucleotides: 9. CDR3 residues: CSVGAGEVVEQYF. CDR3 in DNA: TGCAGCGTTGGCGCGGGGGAGGTTGTCGAGCAGTACTTC.

V is TRBV6-5 and J is TRBJ1-2; D perhaps matches TRBD1 (6 bases). Trimming took 5 bases from V and 0 from J, leaving 10 bases between them. In germline, CDR1 is MNHEY, CDR2 SVGAGI. The CDR3 runs to 14 residues. The CDR3 reads CASSRQASNYGYTF. The CDR3 nucleotides read TGTGCCAGCAGTCGACAGGCTTCTAACTATGGCTACACCTTC.

This clone occurred once. The V call is TRBV2, the J call TRBJ2-1; 12 nucleotides agree with TRBD2. V lost 6 bases to trimming and J lost 9 bases; unmatched junction nucleotides: 12. This CDR3 contains 16 residues. Germline values: CDR1 SNHLY, CDR2 FYNNEI. In nucleotides, the CDR3 is TGTGCCAGCAGAGGTTCTAGCGGGGGGGCCCCAGGTGAGCAGTTCTTC. This encodes CASRGSSGGAPGEQFF.

The CDR3 nucleotides are TGTGCCAGCAGCGTAGCGATCAGGGGCAACGGAAACACCATATATTTT. It specifies CASSVAIRGNGNTIYF. The gene calls are TRBV9 and TRBJ1-3; TRBD1 might be the D (6 bases). This CDR3 region has 16 residues. Germline V gene lookup returns CDR1 SGDLS and CDR2 YYNGEE. The V gene lost 0 bases and the J gene lost 4 bases, with 14 bases spanning the gap.

The rearrangement joins TRBV4-1 to TRBJ2-6; D perhaps matches TRBD2 (5 bases). The CDR3 extends over 16 amino acids. The germline V gene has CDR1 MGHRA and CDR2 YSYEKL. V was trimmed by 1 base and J by 3 bases, leaving 10 bases between them. As DNA, the CDR3 is TGCGCCAGCAGCCAAGGGGTCGGAGGTGGGGCCAACGTCCTGACTTTC. Its protein is CASSQGVGGGANVLTF.

The chain links TRBV2 to TRBJ1-2; D is unclear. Germline V gene lookup returns CDR1 SNHLY and CDR2 FYNNEI. CDR3 size: 11 residues. Trimming shortened V by 5 bases and J by 8 bases, and 9 bases separated the two germline ends. The CDR3 DNA is TGTGCCAGCAGTAGGGAGGCGGGCTACACCTTC. It codes for CASSREAGYTF.

This clone was recorded once. The rearrangement joins TRBV18 to TRBJ2-1, with 11 nucleotides matching TRBD2. The trim removed 0 bases at V and 5 bases at J, leaving 0 bases unmatched. Germline V gene sequence: CDR1 KGHSH, CDR2 LQKENI. CDR3 length: 15 residues. CDR3 region: CASSPPLAGDNEQFF. The CDR3 DNA reads TGTGCCAGCTCACCACCACTAGCGGGGGACAATGAGCAGTTCTTC.

The DNA of the CDR3 is TGCGCCAGCAGCTCTCAGGCGAATGAAAAACTGTTTTTT. It codes for CASSSQANEKLFF. V gene TRBV5-1 combines with J gene TRBJ1-4; D is uncertain. The CDR3 is 13 residues long. The V gene's germline CDR1 is SGHRS and CDR2 YFSETQ. V lost 3 bases and J 5 bases, leaving 8 bases between the germline ends.

The chain combines TRBV9 with TRBJ2-2; maybe TRBD2 (6 bases). The V gene lost 0 bases and the J gene lost 7 bases, with 16 bases spanning the gap. The CDR3 is 16 residues long. The germline V gene has CDR1 SGDLS and CDR2 YYNGEE. As DNA, the CDR3 is TGTGCCAGCAGCGTAGTCCCCGGAGGGAAGGGCGGGGAGCTGTTTTTT. Translation: CASSVVPGGKGGELFF.

This clone appeared once. This sequence joins TRBV2 and TRBJ2-2; a possible D gene is TRBD1 (6 bases). Trimming stripped 5 bases from V and 5 bases from J, with 12 bases between. Germline CDR1 is SNHLY and CDR2 is FYNNEI. CDR3 length equals 14 residues. The CDR3 loop is CASSPITGTGELFF. DNA of the CDR3: TGTGCCAGCAGTCCAATTACAGGGACCGGGGAGCTGTTTTTT. Complete variable domain (other parts from reference TRBV2 and TRBJ2-2): EPEVTQTPSHQVTQMGQEVILRCVPISNHLYFYWYRQILGQKVEFLVSFYNNEISEKSEIFDDQFSVERPDGSNFTLKIRSTKLEDSAMYFCASSPITGTGELFFGEGSRLTVL.

The gene calls are TRBV6-5 and TRBJ2-1; the D gene is possibly TRBD1 (6 bases). The V and J ends lost 7 bases and 2 bases respectively, with 15 bases between them. Germline V gene lookup returns CDR1 MNHEY and CDR2 SVGAGI. There are 15 residues in the CDR3. The chain's CDR3 is CASKVWDNPYNEQFF. CDR3 coding DNA: TGTGCCAGCAAAGTGTGGGACAACCCCTACAATGAGCAGTTCTTC.

The chain recombines TRBV15 with TRBJ2-2; tentatively, D is TRBD2 (5 bases). Trimming left V 3 bases short and J 4 bases short, with 6 bases between. In germline, CDR1 is LNHNV, CDR2 YYDKDF (reference sequence). The CDR3 is 13 residues long. In DNA form, the CDR3 reads TGTGCCACCAGCAGCGGGGTCACCGGGGAGCTGTTTTTT. This sequence encodes CATSSGVTGELFF.

The CDR3 reads CARSLAMGALDGYTF. CDR3 coding DNA: TGTGCCAGAAGCTTGGCTATGGGGGCCCTAGATGGCTACACCTTC. The gene calls are TRBV5-3 and TRBJ1-2, with a weak D call TRBD1 (6 bases). TRBV5-3 qualifies as an ORF whose function is uncertain. V lost 0 bases and J 6 bases, leaving 15 bases between the germline ends. The CDR3 is 15 residues long.

The table lists this clone with a few counts. The V call is TRBV5-5, the J call TRBJ1-4, with no clear D. Germline V gene sequence: CDR1 SGHKS, CDR2 YYEKEE (reference sequence). The CDR3 sequence is 13 residues long. V lost 0 bases and J 8 bases, leaving 8 bases between the germline ends. The CDR3 DNA reads TGTGCCAGCAGCTTGGTAGATACCGAAAAACTGTTTTTT. This codes for CASSLVDTEKLFF.

J is TRBJ1-5 and V is TRBV6-5; TRBD1 agrees at 10 bases. The CDR3 consists of 15 residues. CDR1 and CDR2 from the germline V gene are MNHEY and SVGAGI. After removal of 6 bases from V and 2 bases from J, the junction contained 4 bases not matched to a gene. CDR3 protein: CASRRGTGGNQPQHF. Written as DNA, the CDR3 is TGTGCCAGCAGACGCGGGACAGGGGGCAATCAGCCCCAGCATTTT.

The rearrangement joins TRBV5-4 to TRBJ1-2, with D hard to call. The CDR3 has 12 residues. Trimming took off 4 bases at V and 8 bases at J, with 12 bases between the two ends. The germline V gene has CDR1 SGHNT and CDR2 YYREEE (reference sequence). This CDR3 is CASSEAWKGYTF. In DNA form, the CDR3 reads TGTGCCAGCAGCGAAGCGTGGAAGGGCTACACCTTC.

V gene TRBV7-8 combines with J gene TRBJ1-6, with D possibly TRBD1 on 5 matching bases. V was clipped by 5 bases and J by 10 bases, with 15 bases between them. The CDR3 covers 14 residues. Germline V gives CDR1 SGHVS, CDR2 FQNEAQ. CDR3 nucleotide sequence: TGTGCCAGCAGCCTCAGGGTGGGGCGCTCACCCCTCCACTTT. It yields the protein CASSLRVGRSPLHF.